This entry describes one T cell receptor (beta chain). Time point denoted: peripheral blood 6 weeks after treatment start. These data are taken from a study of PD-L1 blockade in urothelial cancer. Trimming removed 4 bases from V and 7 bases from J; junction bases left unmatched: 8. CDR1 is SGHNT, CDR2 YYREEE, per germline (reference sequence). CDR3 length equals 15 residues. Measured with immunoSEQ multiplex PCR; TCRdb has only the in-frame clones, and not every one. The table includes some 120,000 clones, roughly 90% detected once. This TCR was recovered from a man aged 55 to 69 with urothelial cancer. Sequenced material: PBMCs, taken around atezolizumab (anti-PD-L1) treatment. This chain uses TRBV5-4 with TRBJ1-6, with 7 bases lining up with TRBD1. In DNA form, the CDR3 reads TGTGCCAGCAGCCCCGGGACAGCCGAGAATTCACCCCTCCACTTT. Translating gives CASSPGTAENSPLHF.